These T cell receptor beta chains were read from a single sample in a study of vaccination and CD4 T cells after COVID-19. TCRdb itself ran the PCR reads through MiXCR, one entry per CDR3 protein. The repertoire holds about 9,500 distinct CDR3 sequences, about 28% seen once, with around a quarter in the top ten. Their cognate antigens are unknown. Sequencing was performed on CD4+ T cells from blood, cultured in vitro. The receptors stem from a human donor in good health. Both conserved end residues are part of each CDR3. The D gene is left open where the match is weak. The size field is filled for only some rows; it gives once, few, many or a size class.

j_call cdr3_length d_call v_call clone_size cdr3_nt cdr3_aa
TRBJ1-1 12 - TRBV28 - TGTGCCGGCAGTTCCCCCCGGGGCCTAGCTTTCTTT CAGSSPRGLAFF
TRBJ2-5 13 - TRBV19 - TGTGCCAGTCGGACGCTCGGGCAAGAGACCCAGTACTTC CASRTLGQETQYF
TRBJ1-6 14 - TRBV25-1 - TGTGCCAGCAGCTTAGGGGCCTATAATTCACCCCTCCACTTT CASSLGAYNSPLHF
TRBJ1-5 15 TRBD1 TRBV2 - TGTGCCAGCAGGGGGGACAGGGGGCTTGTCCAGCCCCAGCATTTT CASRGDRGLVQPQHF
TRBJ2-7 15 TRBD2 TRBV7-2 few TGTGCCAGCAGCTTAGACTTAGCGGGAGGTCCCAAGCAGTACTTC CASSLDLAGGPKQYF
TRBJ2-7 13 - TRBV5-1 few TGCGCCAGCAGCAGCGACAACTCCTACGAGCAGTACTTC CASSSDNSYEQYF
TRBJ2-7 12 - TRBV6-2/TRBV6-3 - TGTGCCAGCAGTTACTCGAGCTACGAGCAGTACTTC CASSYSSYEQYF
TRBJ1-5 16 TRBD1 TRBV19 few TGTGCCAGTAGTATACGACAGGGTTCGCGCGTTCAGCCCCAGCATTTT CASSIRQGSRVQPQHF
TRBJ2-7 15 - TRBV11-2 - TGTGCCAGCAGCTTAGATCTCAATCCGTCCTACGAGCAGTACTTC CASSLDLNPSYEQYF
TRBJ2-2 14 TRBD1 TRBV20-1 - TGCAGTGCCGGGACAGGGGGCATCACCGGGGAGCTGTTTTTT CSAGTGGITGELFF
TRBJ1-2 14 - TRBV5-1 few TGCGCCAGCAGCCCCCTGACAGACTTCTATGGCTACACCTTC CASSPLTDFYGYTF
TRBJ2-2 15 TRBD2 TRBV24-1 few TGTGCCACCAGTGGGGCGGGAGAGGCCACCGGGGAGCTGTTTTTT CATSGAGEATGELFF
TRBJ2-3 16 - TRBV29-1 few TGCAGCGTTACCCCCGGACAGCGGCATAGCACAGATACGCAGTATTTT CSVTPGQRHSTDTQYF
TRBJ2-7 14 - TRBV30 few TGTGCCTGGAGTGCCCGACTACTCCCGGACGAGCAGTACTTC CAWSARLLPDEQYF
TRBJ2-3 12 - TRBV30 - TGTGCCTGGACAGGGGTCGGAGATACGCAGTATTTT CAWTGVGDTQYF
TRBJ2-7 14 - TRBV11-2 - TGTGCCAGCAGCTTCCGACGGACAGACTACGAGCAGTACTTC CASSFRRTDYEQYF
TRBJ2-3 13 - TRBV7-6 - TGTGCCAGCAGCGGGTCCCCGGCAGATACGCAGTATTTT CASSGSPADTQYF
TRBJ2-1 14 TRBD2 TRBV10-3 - TGTGCCATCCGCCGGACTAGCGGAGACAATGAGCAGTTCTTC CAIRRTSGDNEQFF
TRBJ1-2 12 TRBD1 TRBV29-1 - TGCAGCGCTGACCAGGGGGCGCCCGGCTACACCTTC CSADQGAPGYTF
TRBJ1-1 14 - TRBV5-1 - TGCGCCAGCAGCTTGGTGAGGGGTGCTACTGAAGCTTTCTTT CASSLVRGATEAFF
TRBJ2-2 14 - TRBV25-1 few TGTGCCAGCATCGGATTGGGCCCCACCGGGGAGCTGTTTTTT CASIGLGPTGELFF
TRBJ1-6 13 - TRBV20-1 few TGCAGTGCGCGCCCGGAAGGGTATTCACCCCTCCACTTT CSARPEGYSPLHF
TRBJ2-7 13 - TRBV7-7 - TGTGCTAGCAGCAGCGGGCCTACCTACGAGCAGTACTTC CASSSGPTYEQYF
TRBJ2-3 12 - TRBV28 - TGTGCCAGCAGCCAGATCACAGATACGCAGTATTTT CASSQITDTQYF
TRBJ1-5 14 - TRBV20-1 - TGCAGTGCCAAGGTCGAGAGGTTCGATCAGCCCCAGCATTTT CSAKVERFDQPQHF
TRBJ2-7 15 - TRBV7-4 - TGTGCCAGCAGCTTAGTTTGGGGTCGTTCCTACGAGCAGTACTTC CASSLVWGRSYEQYF
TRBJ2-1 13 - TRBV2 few TGTGCCAGCAGACTCCTAGAGGAGAATGAGCAGTTCTTC CASRLLEENEQFF
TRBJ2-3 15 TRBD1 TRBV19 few TGTGCCAGTAGCTTCAGGGACAGGGGCACAGATACGCAGTATTTT CASSFRDRGTDTQYF
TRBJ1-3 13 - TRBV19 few TGTGCCAGTAGTGCTGGATCTGGAAACACCATATATTTT CASSAGSGNTIYF
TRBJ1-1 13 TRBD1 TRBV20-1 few TGCAGTGCGTGGGACAGGGGGAATACTGAAGCTTTCTTT CSAWDRGNTEAFF
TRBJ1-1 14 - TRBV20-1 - TGCAGTGTGCCCAGCAGGGGCGCGCGGTCTGAAGCTTTCTTT CSVPSRGARSEAFF
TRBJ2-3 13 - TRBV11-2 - TGTGCCAGCAGCAACATTGTACGAGATACGCAGTATTTT CASSNIVRDTQYF
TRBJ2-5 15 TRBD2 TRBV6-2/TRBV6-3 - TGTGCCAGCAGTTACTCGATGAGCGGGAGTGAGACCCAGTACTTC CASSYSMSGSETQYF
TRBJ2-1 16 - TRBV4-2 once TGTGCCAGCAGCCAAGTCGGTAATAGCGGACTCAATGAGCAGTTCTTC CASSQVGNSGLNEQFF
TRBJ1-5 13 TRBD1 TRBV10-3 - TGTGCCGGGGGACAGGGGTTCAATCAGCCCCAGCATTTT CAGGQGFNQPQHF
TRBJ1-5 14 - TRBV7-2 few TGTGCCAGCAGCTTAAGGTATAGCAATCAGCCCCAGCATTTT CASSLRYSNQPQHF
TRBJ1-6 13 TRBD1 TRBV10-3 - TGTGCCATCGGGACAGGGACGGATTCACCCCTCCACTTT CAIGTGTDSPLHF
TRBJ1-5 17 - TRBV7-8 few TGTGCCAGCAGCTTAGCGCTAACACCGACGGGCAATCAGCCCCAGCATTTT CASSLALTPTGNQPQHF
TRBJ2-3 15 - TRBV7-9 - TGTGCCAGCAGCGAACAGGGAATCAGCACAGATACGCAGTATTTT CASSEQGISTDTQYF
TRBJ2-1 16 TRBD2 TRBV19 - TGTGCCAGTAGTATCTTGACTAGCGGGCATTACAATGAGCAGTTCTTC CASSILTSGHYNEQFF
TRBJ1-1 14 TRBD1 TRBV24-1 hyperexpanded TGTGCCACCAGTGAACCGGGACAGAGGACTGAAGCTTTCTTT CATSEPGQRTEAFF
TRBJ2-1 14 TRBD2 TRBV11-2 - TGTGCCAGCAGCTCCCTTGTGGGGGGGGATGAGCAGTTCTTC CASSSLVGGDEQFF
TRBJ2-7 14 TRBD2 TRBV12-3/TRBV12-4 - TGTGCCAGCAGTTCCGGGACTAGGTTTTCCGAGCAGTACTTC CASSSGTRFSEQYF
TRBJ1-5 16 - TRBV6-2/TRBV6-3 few TGTGCCAGCAGTTACTCGACGCGCAGGAGCAATCAGCCCCAGCATTTT CASSYSTRRSNQPQHF
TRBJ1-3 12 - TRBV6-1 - TGTGCCAGCACTAGCAAAGGAAACACCATATATTTT CASTSKGNTIYF
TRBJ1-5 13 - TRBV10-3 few TGTGCCATCAGTACAGGGAGCAATCAGCCCCAGCATTTT CAISTGSNQPQHF
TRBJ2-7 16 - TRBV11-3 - TGTGCCAGCAGCCCCTGGCTCCCTTTAAATGACTACGAGCAGTACTTC CASSPWLPLNDYEQYF
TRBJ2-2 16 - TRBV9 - TGTGCCAGCAGCGTAGTAGGGCAGTCTCACACCGGGGAGCTGTTTTTT CASSVVGQSHTGELFF
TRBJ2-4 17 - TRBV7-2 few TGTGCCAGCAGCTTAGAAGGTCCCACCAGAGCCAAAAACATTCAGTACTTC CASSLEGPTRAKNIQYF